Described below is a single T cell receptor (beta chain) sequence and its context. What it recognizes is unknown. Measured with immunoSEQ multiplex PCR; TCRdb has only the in-frame clones, and not every one. The table includes fewer than 90,000 clones, 94% detected once. The sample is drawn from a study of graft-versus-host responses after intestinal transplantation. Whole-study results and caveats: With peak circulating GvH clone levels came an association with early post-transplant HvG declines.

Germline V gives CDR1 MDHEN, CDR2 SYDVKM. There are 14 residues in the CDR3. The V end was cut by 8 bases, the J end by 0 bases, with 11 bases between. This chain joins TRBV28 and TRBJ1-3, with D maybe TRBD1 (6 bases). The sequence was obtained from a human donor who was the organ donor for an intestinal transplant. The material was unstimulated CD4+ T cells sorted from spleen or lymph node cells, obtained before transplant. Here the CDR3 reads CASETGSSGNTIYF. The DNA for the CDR3 is TGTGCCAGCGAAACAGGGAGCTCTGGAAACACCATATATTTT.